Listed here are 24 T cell receptor beta chains from one sample, sequenced in a study of T-cell reconstitution after alpha-beta-depleted transplantation in children. The authors prepared the TCRbeta library with unique molecular identifiers. TCRdb independently ran MiXCR on the PCR reads; one entry per CDR3 protein. The profile shows about 310,000 distinct CDR3 sequences, over 20% of them singletons. The sequenced sample was PBMCs, mostly from graft donor cells, obtained 180 days after TCRalphabeta/CD19-depleted stem cell transplant. These receptors were obtained from a male patient between 5 and 17 years old who had a stem cell transplant for acute lymphoblastic leukemia, so the T cells may come from the graft donor.

The chain employs TRBV7-9 and TRBJ1-1; no firm D call. The CDR3 has 14 residues. Germline V lookup: CDR1 SEHNR, CDR2 FQNEAQ (reference sequence). The germline V and J ends were trimmed by 1 base and 6 bases, with 12 bases remaining between them. This chain's CDR3 is CASSLGTISAEAFF. In DNA, the CDR3 is TGTGCCAGCAGCTTAGGGACGATTAGCGCTGAAGCTTTCTTT.

This chain's CDR3 is CASSFNLGNIQYF. CDR3 in DNA: TGTGCCAGCAGCTTCAACCTCGGAAACATTCAGTACTTC. The chain couples TRBV11-2 to TRBJ2-4; D is unclear. V was pared by 3 bases and J by 6 bases, with 9 bases between. This CDR3 has 13 amino acids. Looked up from germline, CDR1 is SGHAT and CDR2 is FQNNGV.

The chain joins TRBV12-5 to TRBJ2-7; 11 nucleotides match TRBD2. This CDR3 is built from 18 residues. V dropped 2 bases and J dropped 3; count of bases not matched to a gene: 12. CDR1 is LGHNT and CDR2 is FRNRAP in the germline V gene. As DNA, the CDR3 is TGTGCTAGTGGTTTGTCCCTTCGACTAGCGGGACTGAACTACGAGCAGTACTTC. This translates into CASGLSLRLAGLNYEQYF.

The rearrangement joins TRBV12-3 or TRBV12-4 to TRBJ1-1; D might be TRBD1 (5 bases). V lost 11 bases, J lost 5 bases, and 36 bases lay in between. CDR3 size: 19 residues. CDR3 in DNA: TGTGCCTTCAGCTTCAGGGTGTTTTTGGCCCCCAGGACGCTTACTGAAGCTTTCTTT. It yields the protein CAFSFRVFLAPRTLTEAFF.

This clonotype was seen a few times. This rearrangement joins TRBV27 to TRBJ1-2, with a tentative D call TRBD1 (5 bases). The CDR3 runs to 16 residues. Trimming stripped 2 bases from V and 5 bases from J, with 18 bases between. The germline V gene encodes CDR1 MNHEY and CDR2 SMNVEV (reference sequence). CDR3 in amino acids: CASSLGSRGARYGYTF. The CDR3 DNA reads TGTGCCAGCAGTTTAGGCTCAAGGGGCGCAAGGTATGGCTACACCTTC.

This chain connects TRBV11-2 to TRBJ2-5, with 7 bases that match TRBD1. The V gene's germline CDR1 is SGHAT and CDR2 FQNNGV. The CDR3 is 15 amino acids. Losses at the gene ends were 7 bases for V and 2 bases for J; bases not matched to a gene: 10. The CDR3 sequence is CASTQGQRFQETQYF. The DNA of the CDR3 is TGTGCCAGCACCCAGGGACAGCGCTTTCAAGAGACCCAGTACTTC.

The chain couples TRBV7-3 to TRBJ2-7; no reliable D call. Between the trimmed V and J ends, which lost 6 bases and 3 bases, there was a span of 12 bases. Germline V CDR1 and CDR2: SGHTA, FQGTGA. The length of the CDR3 is 13 residues. CDR3 sequence reads: CASSRTAVYEQYF. The CDR3 coding sequence is TGTGCCAGCAGTAGGACCGCCGTCTACGAGCAGTACTTC.

The chain has TRBV7-6 and TRBJ2-1, with TRBD1 matching 9 bases. The CDR3 loop spans 15 amino acids. CDR1 SGHVS and CDR2 FNYEAQ come from the germline V gene. The V gene end was trimmed by 4 bases and the J gene end by 6 bases; junction bases not matched to a gene: 7. The CDR3: CASSSGTGPFNEQFF. The CDR3 coding sequence is TGTGCCAGCAGCTCGGGGACAGGGCCTTTCAATGAGCAGTTCTTC.

This clonotype has a single count. The rearrangement joins TRBV6-2 or TRBV6-3 to TRBJ2-7; 7 bases are a match to TRBD1. CDR1 MNHEY and CDR2 SVGEGT come from the germline V gene. The CDR3 runs to 15 residues. Trimming took 2 bases from V and 6 from J; bases not matched to a gene: 10. CDR3 sequence reads: CASSYTPVDRAEQYF. CDR3 bases: TGTGCCAGCAGTTACACCCCCGTTGACAGGGCCGAGCAGTACTTC.

This sequence joins TRBV5-4 and TRBJ2-3, with D uncertain. CDR3 length equals 12 residues. Germline lookup yields CDR1 SGHNT and CDR2 YYREEE (reference sequence). Between the trimmed V and J ends, which lost 4 bases and 6 bases, there was a span of 9 bases. CDR3 coding DNA: TGTGCCAGCAGCATAGAGATTGATACGCAGTATTTT. Translating it yields CASSIEIDTQYF.

The chain has TRBV4-1 and TRBJ2-1; TRBD2 might be the D (6 bases). The CDR3 is 18 residues long. Trimming took off 8 bases at V and 0 bases at J, with 23 bases between the two ends. CDR1 is MGHRA, CDR2 YSYEKL, per germline. In nucleotides, the CDR3 is TGCGCCAGCCGAGGATATAGCGGACCCAAGAGCTCCTACAATGAGCAGTTCTTC. Its protein product is CASRGYSGPKSSYNEQFF.

This chain joins TRBV7-2 and TRBJ2-7; TRBD2 matches at 7 bases. The CDR3 is made up of 16 amino acids. Looked up from germline, CDR1 is SGHTA and CDR2 is FQGNSA. The ends lost 0 bases at V and 3 bases at J; junction bases unmatched: 8. CDR3 region: CASSLARRGRFYEQYF. CDR3 DNA sequence: TGTGCCAGCAGCTTAGCGAGGCGGGGGAGGTTCTACGAGCAGTACTTC.

This clonotype was observed a handful of times. This chain links TRBV6-5 with TRBJ2-2; D is perhaps TRBD1 or TRBD2 (5 bases each). Germline CDR1 MNHEY, CDR2 SVGAGI. This CDR3 comprises 15 residues. V was clipped by 0 bases and J by 6 bases, with 11 bases between them. DNA for the CDR3: TGTGCCAGCAGTTACTCGTACGGGACGGCCGGGGAGCTGTTTTTT. Amino acids: CASSYSYGTAGELFF.

This clonotype was seen only a few times. The chain carries TRBV7-9 and TRBJ2-3; D might be TRBD1 (6 bases). Germline V lookup: CDR1 SEHNR, CDR2 FQNEAQ (reference sequence). Trimming shortened V by 5 bases and J by 2 bases, and 20 bases separated the two germline ends. CDR3 size: 17 residues. The CDR3: CASSRWDIRAHTDTQYF. CDR3 DNA sequence: TGTGCCAGCAGCCGTTGGGACATTCGGGCACACACAGATACGCAGTATTTT.

This chain joins TRBV4-2 and TRBJ1-1, with D possibly matching TRBD1 (6 bases). Germline V gives CDR1 LGHNA, CDR2 YNFKEQ. The V gene lost 3 bases and the J gene lost 1 base, with 6 bases spanning the gap. This CDR3 comprises 13 residues. The CDR3 here is CASSQTGNTEAFF. DNA of the CDR3: TGTGCCAGCAGCCAGACAGGGAACACTGAAGCTTTCTTT.

This chain links TRBV5-5 with TRBJ1-5; the D gene is possibly TRBD1 (5 bases). V was shortened by 5 bases and J by 0 bases, with 9 bases between the two germline ends. CDR1 and CDR2 (germline): SGHKS, YYEKEE (reference sequence). CDR3 size: 14 residues. CDR3 in DNA: TGTGCCAGCAGTGGACACTATAGCAATCAGCCCCAGCATTTT. This translates into CASSGHYSNQPQHF.

The V call is TRBV20-1, the J call TRBJ2-1; D may be TRBD1 (6 bases). From germline, CDR1 is DFQATT and CDR2 SNEGSKA (reference sequence). CDR3 length: 14 residues. Trimming took off 6 bases at V and 1 base at J, with 13 bases between the two ends. The CDR3 loop is CSARDTSSYNEQFF. The CDR3 DNA reads as TGCAGTGCGAGGGACACCTCATCCTACAATGAGCAGTTCTTC.

This clonotype was counted a few times. The V gene is TRBV7-6, the J gene TRBJ2-7, with unresolved D. Deletions cut 1 base from V and 5 bases from J, with 12 bases between. This CDR3 comprises 14 residues. The V gene's germline CDR1 is SGHVS and CDR2 FNYEAQ. The CDR3 sequence is CASSLGPSGDEQYF. In nucleotides, the CDR3 is TGTGCCAGCAGCTTAGGGCCCTCGGGCGACGAGCAGTACTTC. Using reference TRBV7-6 and TRBJ2-7 for the parts outside the CDR3, the full variable domain is GAGVSQSPRYKVTKRGQDVALRCDPISGHVSLYWYRQALGQGPEFLTYFNYEAQQDKSGLPNDRFSAERPEGSISTLTIQRTEQRDSAMYRCASSLGPSGDEQYFGPGTRLTVT.

V gene TRBV3-1 combines with J gene TRBJ2-5; D uncertain. Per germline, CDR1 LGHDT and CDR2 YNNKEL (reference sequence). V was clipped by 4 bases and J by 2 bases, with 11 bases between them. This CDR3 contains 14 residues. The CDR3 protein is CASSLPVGQETQYF. The CDR3 DNA reads as TGTGCCAGCAGCCTCCCGGTGGGGCAAGAGACCCAGTACTTC.

This clonotype was seen only a few times. The V gene is TRBV5-1, the J gene TRBJ2-5; D not certain. Trimming removed 4 bases at V and 1 base at J, with 8 bases between. Germline V CDR1 and CDR2: SGHRS, YFSETQ. CDR3 length: 13 residues. CDR3 region: CASSGEAQETQYF. For the CDR3, the DNA is TGCGCCAGCAGCGGTGAGGCCCAAGAGACCCAGTACTTC. The entire variable domain, with the rest obtained from reference TRBV5-1 and TRBJ2-5, is as follows: KAGVTQTPRYLIKTRGQQVTLSCSPISGHRSVSWYQQTPGQGLQFLFEYFSETQRNKGNFPGRFSGRQFSNSRSEMNVSTLELGDSALYLCASSGEAQETQYFGPGTRLLVL.

This clonotype has ten or more counts. V is TRBV12-3 or TRBV12-4 and J is TRBJ2-7, with no clear D. V was trimmed by 3 bases and J by 2 bases, leaving 2 bases between them. This CDR3 comprises 11 residues. The CDR3 is CASSLPYEQYF. The DNA of the CDR3 is TGTGCCAGCAGTTTGCCCTACGAGCAGTACTTC.

V gene TRBV5-1 combines with J gene TRBJ2-5; TRBD2 agrees at 13 bases. V gave up 7 bases and J gave up 5 bases; unmatched junction bases: 5. Looked up from germline, CDR1 is SGHRS and CDR2 is YFSETQ. The CDR3 length is 14 residues. The CDR3 protein is CASRTSGRFETQYF. For the CDR3, the DNA is TGCGCCAGCCGGACTAGCGGGAGATTCGAGACCCAGTACTTC. Combining the CDR3 with reference TRBV5-1 and TRBJ2-5 gives the whole variable domain KAGVTQTPRYLIKTRGQQVTLSCSPISGHRSVSWYQQTPGQGLQFLFEYFSETQRNKGNFPGRFSGRQFSNSRSEMNVSTLELGDSALYLCASRTSGRFETQYFGPGTRLLVL.

The V gene is TRBV10-3, the J gene TRBJ2-2; 7 bases line up with TRBD1. The length of the CDR3 is 18 residues. The trim removed 6 bases at V and 4 bases at J, leaving 17 bases unmatched. Germline values: CDR1 ENHRY, CDR2 SYGVKD. For the CDR3, the DNA is TGTGCCATCAGACCTTTGGACAGGAGCCTCCGAGGCACCGGGGAGCTGTTTTTT. This sequence encodes CAIRPLDRSLRGTGELFF.

This clonotype was observed a handful of times. Here the CDR3 DNA reads TGTGCCAGCAGCTTAAATTTTGCGACGTTAGGCGATGAGCAGTTCTTC. Amino acids: CASSLNFATLGDEQFF. The chain recombines TRBV7-3 with TRBJ2-1; D is unclear. Looked up from germline, CDR1 is SGHTA and CDR2 is FQGTGA. V lost 1 base to trimming and J lost 8 bases, with 18 bases between them. This CDR3 is built from 16 residues.